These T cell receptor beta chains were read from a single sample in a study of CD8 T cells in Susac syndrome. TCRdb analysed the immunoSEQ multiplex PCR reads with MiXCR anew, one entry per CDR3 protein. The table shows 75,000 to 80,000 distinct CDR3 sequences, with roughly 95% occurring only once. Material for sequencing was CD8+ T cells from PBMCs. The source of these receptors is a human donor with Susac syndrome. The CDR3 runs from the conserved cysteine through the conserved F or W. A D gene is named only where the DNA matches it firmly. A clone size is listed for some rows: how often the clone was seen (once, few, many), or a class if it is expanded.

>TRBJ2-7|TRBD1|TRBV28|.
CASSARDRGHEQYF
TGTGCCAGCAGTGCCCGGGACAGGGGCCACGAGCAGTACTTC
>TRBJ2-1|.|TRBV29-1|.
CSGYAWNEQFF
TGCAGCGGTTACGCGTGGAATGAGCAGTTCTTC
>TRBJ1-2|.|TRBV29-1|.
CSVVGYYGYTF
TGCAGCGTTGTGGGTTACTATGGCTACACCTTC
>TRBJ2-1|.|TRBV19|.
CASVWDLSSYNEQFF
TGTGCCAGTGTGTGGGACTTGAGCTCCTACAATGAGCAGTTCTTC
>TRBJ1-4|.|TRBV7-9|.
CASSLLSLDHEGEKLFF
TGTGCCAGCAGCTTACTATCTCTCGATCATGAGGGAGAAAAACTGTTTTTT
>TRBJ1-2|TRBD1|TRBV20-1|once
CSAFGQGDYGYTF
TGCAGTGCTTTCGGACAGGGGGACTATGGCTACACCTTC
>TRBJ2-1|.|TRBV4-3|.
CASSQDRRQPYNEQFF
TGCGCCAGCAGCCAAGATCGTAGACAGCCCTACAATGAGCAGTTCTTC
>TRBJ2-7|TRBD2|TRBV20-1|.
CSARNSGAFSYEQYF
TGCAGTGCTAGAAATAGCGGGGCATTCTCCTACGAGCAGTACTTC
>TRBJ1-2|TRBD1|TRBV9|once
CASSIGTGDSTHFGYTF
TGTGCCAGCAGCATTGGGACAGGGGATAGTACCCACTTTGGCTACACCTTC
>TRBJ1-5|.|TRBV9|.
CASGGGGNQPQHF
TGTGCCAGCGGAGGGGGGGGCAATCAGCCCCAGCATTTT
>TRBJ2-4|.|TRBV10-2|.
CASSFETRIQYF
TGCGCCAGCAGTTTCGAGACACGTATTCAGTACTTC
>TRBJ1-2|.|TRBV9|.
CASSVATGSYSYGYTF
TGTGCCAGCAGCGTAGCTACAGGGTCCTATTCCTATGGCTACACCTTC
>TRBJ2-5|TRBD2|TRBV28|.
CATSLAGGLEETQYF
TGTGCCACCTCCCTAGCGGGGGGCCTGGAGGAGACCCAGTACTTC
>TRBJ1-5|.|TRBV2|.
CASRDGQPQHF
TGTGCCAGCAGAGATGGTCAGCCCCAGCATTTT
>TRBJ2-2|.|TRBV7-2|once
CASSLNKVGNTGELFF
TGTGCCAGCAGCTTAAACAAAGTGGGGAACACCGGGGAGCTGTTTTTT
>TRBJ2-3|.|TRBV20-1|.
CSARETRSTDTQYF
TGCAGTGCTAGAGAAACTAGAAGCACAGATACGCAGTATTTT
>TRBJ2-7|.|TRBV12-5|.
CASARGQSYEQYF
TGTGCTAGTGCCCGAGGACAGTCCTACGAGCAGTACTTC
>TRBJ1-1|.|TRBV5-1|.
CASSPHPRDYTEAFF
TGCGCCAGCAGCCCGCACCCCAGGGATTACACTGAAGCTTTCTTT
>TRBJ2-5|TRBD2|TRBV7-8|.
CASRKISGIQETQYF
TGTGCCAGCAGGAAGATTAGCGGGATCCAAGAGACCCAGTACTTC
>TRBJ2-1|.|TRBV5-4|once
CASSLKEGSLSSYNEQFF
TGTGCCAGCAGCTTAAAAGAAGGATCCCTGAGCTCCTACAATGAGCAGTTCTTC
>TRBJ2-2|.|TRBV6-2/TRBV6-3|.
CASRLNTGELFF
TGTGCCAGCAGACTAAACACCGGGGAGCTGTTTTTT
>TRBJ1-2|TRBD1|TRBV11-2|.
CASSLEGGQIYGYTF
TGTGCCAGCAGCTTAGAAGGGGGACAGATCTATGGCTACACCTTC
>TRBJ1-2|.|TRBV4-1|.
CASSPDNYGYTF
TGCGCCAGCAGCCCGGACAACTATGGCTACACCTTC
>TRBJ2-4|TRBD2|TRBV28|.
CASSFVPGLAGHIQYF
TGTGCCAGCAGTTTCGTTCCCGGACTAGCGGGGCACATTCAGTACTTC
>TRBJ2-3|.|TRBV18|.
CASSPSAWGTDTQYF
TGTGCCAGCTCACCAAGCGCATGGGGCACAGATACGCAGTATTTT
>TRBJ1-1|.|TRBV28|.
CASSFGGYNTEAFF
TGTGCCAGCAGTTTTGGGGGATACAACACTGAAGCTTTCTTT
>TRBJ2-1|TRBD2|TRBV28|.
CASSFAGGGANEQFF
TGTGCCAGCAGTTTTGCCGGCGGGGGGGCCAATGAGCAGTTCTTC
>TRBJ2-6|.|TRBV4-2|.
CASSLTRAGANVLTF
TGTGCCAGCAGCCTAACTAGGGCAGGGGCCAACGTCCTGACTTTC
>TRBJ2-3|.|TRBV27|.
CASSSPLGPTQYF
TGTGCCAGCAGTTCCCCCTTGGGCCCTACGCAGTATTTT
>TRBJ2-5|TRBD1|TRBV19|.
CASSPHRGREQETQYF
TGTGCCAGTAGTCCTCACAGGGGGCGAGAACAAGAGACCCAGTACTTC
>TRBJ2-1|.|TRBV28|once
CASSLEGSGFYNEQFF
TGTGCCAGCAGTTTGGAGGGAAGCGGCTTCTACAATGAGCAGTTCTTC
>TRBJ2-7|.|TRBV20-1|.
CSARDRSTYEQYF
TGCAGTGCTAGGGACAGAAGTACCTACGAGCAGTACTTC
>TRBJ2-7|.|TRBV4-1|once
CASSLRQGTAYEQYF
TGCGCCAGCAGCCTTCGGCAGGGTACCGCCTACGAGCAGTACTTC
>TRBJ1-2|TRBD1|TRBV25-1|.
CASSSLGQVDPIYGYTF
TGTGCCAGCAGTAGCCTCGGACAGGTCGACCCAATCTATGGCTACACCTTC
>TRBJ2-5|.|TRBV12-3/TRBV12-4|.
CATSPTGQEDQYF
TGTGCCACCTCCCCGACGGGTCAAGAGGACCAGTACTTC
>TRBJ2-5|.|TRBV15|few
CATSLPPRGETQYF
TGTGCCACCAGCCTACCCCCCCGGGGGGAGACCCAGTACTTC
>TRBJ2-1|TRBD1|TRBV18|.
CASSPLGQGGYNEQFF
TGTGCCAGCTCACCACTGGGACAGGGGGGCTACAATGAGCAGTTCTTC
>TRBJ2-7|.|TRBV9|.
CASSGGGAPSYEQYF
TGTGCCAGCAGCGGAGGGGGGGCCCCCTCCTACGAGCAGTACTTC
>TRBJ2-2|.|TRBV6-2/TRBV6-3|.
CASSLQEFGELFF
TGTGCCAGCAGCCTCCAGGAGTTCGGGGAGCTGTTTTTT
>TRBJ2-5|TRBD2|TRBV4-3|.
CASSQDGLAGNQETQYF
TGCGCCAGCAGCCAAGATGGGCTAGCGGGGAACCAAGAGACCCAGTACTTC
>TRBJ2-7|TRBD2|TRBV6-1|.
CASSELGLAGDERYF
TGTGCCAGCAGTGAACTAGGACTAGCGGGGGACGAACGGTACTTC
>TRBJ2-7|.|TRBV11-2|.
CASSSGAYEQYF
TGTGCCAGCAGCTCCGGGGCCTACGAGCAGTACTTC
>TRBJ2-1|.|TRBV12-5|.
CASGLGSEQFF
TGTGCTAGTGGTTTGGGGTCGGAGCAGTTCTTC
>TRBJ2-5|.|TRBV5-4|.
CASSWRGETQYF
TGTGCCAGCAGCTGGAGGGGAGAGACCCAGTACTTC
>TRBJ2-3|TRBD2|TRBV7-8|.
CASRPTAGVTDTQYF
TGTGCCAGCAGACCCACAGCGGGGGTCACAGATACGCAGTATTTT
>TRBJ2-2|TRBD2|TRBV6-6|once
CASSALAGGTGELFF
TGTGCCAGCAGTGCCCTAGCGGGGGGCACCGGGGAGCTGTTTTTT
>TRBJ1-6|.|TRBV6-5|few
CASSLQGYNSPLHF
TGTGCCAGCAGTCTTCAGGGTTATAATTCACCCCTCCACTTT
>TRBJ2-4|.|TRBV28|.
CASSSPLPPMAKNIQYF
TGTGCCAGCAGTTCCCCCCTCCCCCCGATGGCCAAAAACATTCAGTACTTC
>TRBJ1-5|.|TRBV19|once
CASKRAYSNQPQHF
TGTGCCAGTAAGAGGGCGTATAGCAATCAGCCCCAGCATTTT
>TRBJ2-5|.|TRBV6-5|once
CASSYHLGQETQYF
TGTGCCAGCAGTTACCACCTTGGGCAAGAGACCCAGTACTTC
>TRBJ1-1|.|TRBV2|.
CASKFPDVNTEAFF
TGTGCCAGCAAGTTTCCTGACGTCAACACTGAAGCTTTCTTT
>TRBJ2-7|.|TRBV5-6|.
CASSLSVGPQSSYEQYF
TGTGCCAGCAGCTTGAGTGTGGGGCCGCAAAGCTCCTACGAGCAGTACTTC
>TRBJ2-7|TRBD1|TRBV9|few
CASSAGQRGSEQYF
TGTGCCAGCAGCGCGGGACAGCGAGGCTCCGAGCAGTACTTC
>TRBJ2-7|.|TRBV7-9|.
CASSPRGAGAEQYF
TGTGCCAGCAGCCCCCGGGGGGCCGGGGCCGAGCAGTACTTC